Given below is one T cell receptor (beta chain) in context. Its antigen is as yet unknown. With 1 base clipped from V and 4 bases from J, the junction kept 4 bases outside the gene matches. The germline V gene has CDR1 SGHRS and CDR2 YFSETQ. This CDR3 is 15 amino acids long. The data originate from a study of cytomegalovirus exposure and HLA in healthy donors. Notes on the study in general: Common viral pathogens seemed, in a later analysis, to connect with several of the most significant clusters.

PCR amplification relied on 60 Vbeta primers (plus 13 Jbeta primers). Sequenced by immunoSEQ multiplex PCR; TCRdb stores in-frame clones only, minus some. The table records roughly 200,000 clones, about 84% of them present only once. Material: PBMCs. The receptor was derived from a woman aged 25 to 39 in good health and CMV-seropositive. V gene TRBV5-1 combines with J gene TRBJ2-1; 8 nucleotides line up with TRBD1. The CDR3 DNA is TGCGCCAGCAGCTTGTACACAGGGGGTTACAATGAGCAGTTCTTC. Its protein product is CASSLYTGGYNEQFF.